This passage covers 32 T cell receptor beta chains from one sample sequenced in a study of cytomegalovirus exposure and HLA in healthy donors. Use of 60 Vbeta and 13 Jbeta primers characterized the PCR. Libraries were prepared by immunoSEQ multiplex PCR; TCRdb keeps only in-frame clonotypes and omits some of them. The sample contains around 150,000 clones, around 75% of which appear only once. Sequenced sample: PBMCs. The receptors shown here come from a human donor in good health.

The chain combines TRBV9 with TRBJ2-1; 7 bases agree with TRBD1. V trimming: 1 base; J trimming: 6 bases; junction bases outside the gene matches: 10. The CDR3 runs 16 residues. The V gene's germline CDR1 is SGDLS and CDR2 YYNGEE. The CDR3 loop reads CASSVREKTGTNEQFF. In DNA, the CDR3 is TGTGCCAGCAGCGTAAGGGAGAAGACAGGGACCAATGAGCAGTTCTTC. Using reference TRBV9 and TRBJ2-1 for the parts outside the CDR3, the full variable domain is DSGVTQTPKHLITATGQRVTLRCSPRSGDLSVYWYQQSLDQGLQFLIQYYNGEERAKGNILERFSAQQFPDLHSELNLSSLELGDSALYFCASSVREKTGTNEQFFGPGTRLTVL.

Only a few counts were recorded for this clone. This chain connects TRBV15 to TRBJ1-2; the match to TRBD1 covers 9 bases. This CDR3 has 14 amino acids. Germline V gives CDR1 LNHNV, CDR2 YYDKDF (reference sequence). The V and J ends lost 4 bases and 5 bases, in that order; junction bases with no gene match: 5. The CDR3 DNA reads TGTGCCACCAGCATTACAGGGGGCACGTATGGCTACACCTTC. This codes for CATSITGGTYGYTF.

V usage is TRBV5-1 and J usage is TRBJ1-2; 11 bases match TRBD1. Germline V gives CDR1 SGHRS, CDR2 YFSETQ. The V gene end was trimmed by 0 bases and the J gene end by 3 bases; junction bases not matched to a gene: 1. There are 15 residues in the CDR3. CDR3 loop: CASSLEGQGDYGYTF. The CDR3 nucleotides are TGCGCCAGCAGCTTGGAGGGACAGGGGGACTATGGCTACACCTTC.

The J gene is TRBJ1-2, the V gene TRBV4-3; TRBD1 agrees at 8 bases. J gave up 1 base and V 1 base, and 2 bases lay outside the gene matches. Germline V gene sequence: CDR1 LGHNA, CDR2 YSLEER. The CDR3 runs to 15 residues. CDR3 amino acids: CASSQVTGDNYGYTF. The CDR3 DNA is TGCGCCAGCAGCCAAGTGACAGGGGATAACTATGGCTACACCTTC.

This chain links TRBV7-9 with TRBJ2-7; maybe TRBD1 (5 bases). The CDR3 sequence is 14 residues long. With 5 bases removed from V and 4 bases from J, the gap between germline ends came to 15 bases. Looked up from germline, CDR1 is SEHNR and CDR2 is FQNEAQ (reference sequence). Written as DNA, the CDR3 is TGTGCCAGCAGCATGGCAGGGTACGGATACGAGCAGTACTTC. It codes for CASSMAGYGYEQYF. The variable domain in full, completed from reference TRBV7-9 and TRBJ2-7, reads DTGVSQNPRHKITKRGQNVTFRCDPISEHNRLYWYRQTLGQGPEFLTYFQNEAQLEKSRLLSDRFSAERPKGSFSTLEIQRTEQGDSAMYLCASSMAGYGYEQYFGPGTRLTVT.

The CDR3 is CASSLVSRGTADTQYF. In nucleotides, the CDR3 is TGTGCCAGCAGCTTAGTGTCGCGGGGTACCGCAGATACGCAGTATTTT. V is TRBV7-8 and J is TRBJ2-3, with D possibly matching TRBD2 (6 bases). Germline CDR1 SGHVS, CDR2 FQNEAQ. V was clipped by 1 base and J by 4 bases, with 15 bases between them. This CDR3 spans 16 amino acids.

The J gene is TRBJ2-1, the V gene TRBV7-6, with 7 bases fitting TRBD1. CDR3 size: 14 residues. V lost 5 bases, J lost 5 bases, and 6 bases stayed unmatched. Germline assignment: CDR1 SGHVS and CDR2 FNYEAQ. The CDR3 coding sequence is TGTGCCAGCAGCCCTAGACAGGGTAACAATGAGCAGTTCTTC. This gives the protein CASSPRQGNNEQFF.

The chain has TRBV7-3 and TRBJ1-3; D may be TRBD1 (5 bases). Germline CDR1 and CDR2: SGHTA and FQGTGA. Trimming removed 1 base at V and 4 bases at J, with 11 bases between. The CDR3 has 15 amino acids. The CDR3 region has the DNA TGTGCCAGCAGCTTAAATGACAGTTCCGGAAACACCATATATTTT. Encoded protein: CASSLNDSSGNTIYF.

V usage is TRBV7-2 and J usage is TRBJ2-5; TRBD2 agrees at 11 bases. The CDR3 is made up of 14 amino acids. Trimming removed 9 bases from V and 1 base from J; junction bases left unmatched: 4. CDR1 is SGHTA and CDR2 is FQGNSA in the germline V gene. The CDR3 nucleotides read TGTGCCAGTGGGACTAGCGGACTCCAAGAGACCCAGTACTTC. It yields the protein CASGTSGLQETQYF.

V gene TRBV5-5 combines with J gene TRBJ1-3; possibly TRBD1 for D (5 bases). The CDR3 has 15 amino acids. Germline V gives CDR1 SGHKS, CDR2 YYEKEE (reference sequence). Trimming pared 0 bases from V and 2 bases from J, leaving 9 bases between. CDR3: CASSLARGAGNTIYF. The CDR3 DNA reads TGTGCCAGCAGCTTGGCCCGGGGGGCTGGAAACACCATATATTTT.

The chain couples TRBV7-9 to TRBJ2-5, with TRBD1 as a possible D gene (5 bases). Germline V gene lookup returns CDR1 SEHNR and CDR2 FQNEAQ (reference sequence). V was shortened by 1 base and J by 0 bases, with 9 bases between the two germline ends. The CDR3 covers 15 residues. The CDR3 loop is CASSLGPRDQETQYF. The CDR3 DNA sequence: TGTGCCAGCAGCTTAGGTCCCAGGGACCAAGAGACCCAGTACTTC.

The V gene is TRBV5-1, the J gene TRBJ1-2, with 11 bases matching TRBD1. The germline CDR1 and CDR2 sequences are SGHRS and YFSETQ. Germline trimming cut 3 bases from V and 6 bases from J; bases unmatched to any gene: 4. The CDR3 runs to 14 residues. The CDR3 spells CASSSGQGANGYTF. The CDR3 DNA is TGCGCCAGCAGCTCCGGACAGGGGGCGAATGGCTACACCTTC.

This clone was counted a few times. This sequence joins TRBV6-1 and TRBJ1-1; D is unresolved. From germline, CDR1 is MNHNS and CDR2 SASEGT. Trimming took 6 bases from V and 11 from J, leaving 10 bases between them. CDR3 length: 10 residues. The CDR3 DNA reads TGTGCCAGCAGGCAGTTTTCGGCTTTCTTT. Translating gives CASRQFSAFF.

The chain couples TRBV5-1 to TRBJ2-7; D possibly corresponds to TRBD2 (5 bases). There are 15 residues in the CDR3. V was pared by 1 base and J by 6 bases, with 17 bases between. CDR1 and CDR2 (germline): SGHRS, YFSETQ. In DNA, the CDR3 is TGCGCCAGCAGCTTGCCGGACCCTAGAGGGCGCGAGCAGTACTTC. This sequence encodes CASSLPDPRGREQYF.

This rearrangement joins TRBV6-1 to TRBJ2-7; the D gene is possibly TRBD2 (6 bases). Germline values: CDR1 MNHNS, CDR2 SASEGT. The CDR3 loop spans 15 amino acids. Trimming cost V 7 bases and J 4 bases, with 20 bases left between them. CDR3 in amino acids: CASILGPGGLYEQYF. The CDR3 DNA is TGTGCCAGCATCCTTGGTCCCGGAGGGTTGTACGAGCAGTACTTC.

The rearrangement uses TRBV9 and TRBJ2-7; 7 bases are a match to TRBD1. The CDR3 covers 15 residues. The germline gives CDR1 SGDLS, CDR2 YYNGEE. The V segment lost 4 bases and the J segment 4 bases; nucleotides outside the gene matches: 11. DNA of the CDR3: TGTGCCAGCAGCCGTGGACAGGACGGACTGTACGAGCAGTACTTC. Translated, it gives CASSRGQDGLYEQYF.

This sequence joins TRBV9 and TRBJ2-2, with D possibly being TRBD1 (6 bases). The CDR3 runs to 15 residues. Germline V CDR1 and CDR2: SGDLS, YYNGEE. Trimming took off 3 bases at V and 0 bases at J, with 9 bases between the two ends. In DNA form, the CDR3 reads TGTGCCAGCAGCGCCGGGACAACGAACACCGGGGAGCTGTTTTTT. As protein: CASSAGTTNTGELFF.

The chain employs TRBV10-3 and TRBJ1-4; weak D call: TRBD1 (5 bases). CDR1 and CDR2 (germline): ENHRY, SYGVKD. The V gene lost 1 base and the J gene lost 6 bases, with 12 bases spanning the gap. The CDR3 contains 15 residues. This CDR3 reads CAISELGAADEKLFF. Here the CDR3 DNA reads TGTGCCATCAGTGAGTTAGGGGCGGCGGATGAAAAACTGTTTTTT.

This chain links TRBV19 with TRBJ1-1, with D unresolved. The CDR3 is 15 amino acids. Trimming shortened V by 3 bases and J by 9 bases, and 20 bases separated the two germline ends. The germline V gene has CDR1 LNHDA and CDR2 SQIVND (reference sequence). The CDR3 region is CASSIRSGTGGQAFF. The CDR3 DNA is TGTGCCAGTAGTATTCGTTCGGGAACGGGAGGTCAAGCTTTCTTT.

This chain joins TRBV4-3 and TRBJ2-3; 7 bases fit TRBD2. The length of the CDR3 is 21 residues. Germline lookup yields CDR1 LGHNA and CDR2 YSLEER. V lost 0 bases to trimming and J lost 0 bases; unmatched junction nucleotides: 18. The CDR3 sequence: CASSQDPELQRGLPSTDTQYF. The CDR3 region has the DNA TGCGCCAGCAGCCAAGATCCGGAGCTCCAGCGGGGACTCCCGAGCACAGATACGCAGTATTTT.

The rearrangement joins TRBV6-1 to TRBJ1-3, with 7 positions matching TRBD1. Germline assignment: CDR1 MNHNS and CDR2 SASEGT. Trimming took 5 bases from V and 2 from J; bases not matched to a gene: 3. The CDR3 sequence is 14 residues long. In nucleotides, the CDR3 is TGTGCCAGCAGTATTGACAGGGCTGGAAACACCATATATTTT. Amino acids: CASSIDRAGNTIYF.

The chain joins TRBV13 to TRBJ1-1; D is uncertain. V was shortened by 0 bases and J by 6 bases, with 11 bases between the two germline ends. Germline CDR1 PRHDT, CDR2 FYEKMQ (reference sequence). CDR3 length: 14 residues. The CDR3 region is CASSLGEGRAEAFF. The DNA of the CDR3 is TGTGCCAGCAGCTTAGGCGAGGGTCGGGCTGAAGCTTTCTTT. The whole variable domain, filled in from reference TRBV13 and TRBJ1-1, reads AAGVIQSPRHLIKEKRETATLKCYPIPRHDTVYWYQQGPGQDPQFLISFYEKMQSDKGSIPDRFSAQQFSDYHSELNMSSLELGDSALYFCASSLGEGRAEAFFGQGTRLTVV.

This chain links TRBV7-9 with TRBJ2-3; maybe TRBD2 (6 bases). Germline values: CDR1 SEHNR, CDR2 FQNEAQ (reference sequence). V was cut by 0 bases and J by 4 bases, with 8 bases left in between. This CDR3 is built from 14 residues. CDR3: CASSLAGRSDTQYF. The CDR3 bases are TGTGCCAGCAGCTTAGCGGGGAGGTCAGATACGCAGTATTTT.

This clone showed up just once. This rearrangement joins TRBV5-6 to TRBJ2-3, with TRBD2 matching over 7 bases. V shed 0 bases and J 2 bases; nucleotides not matched to a gene: 6. This CDR3 contains 16 residues. Germline V gives CDR1 SGHDT, CDR2 YYEEEE. For the CDR3, the DNA is TGTGCCAGCAGCTTGGATTTTGGGGGGGACACAGATACGCAGTATTTT. Protein: CASSLDFGGDTDTQYF.

This clone was picked up a small number of times. The chain combines TRBV5-1 with TRBJ1-1, with D uncertain. V lost 1 base, J lost 1 base, and 8 bases lay in between. The CDR3 extends over 14 amino acids. In germline, CDR1 is SGHRS, CDR2 YFSETQ. This chain's CDR3 is CASSLSHRNTEAFF. The CDR3 bases are TGCGCCAGCAGCTTGTCTCATAGGAACACTGAAGCTTTCTTT.

This chain connects TRBV6-5 to TRBJ1-2, with D perhaps matching TRBD1 (6 bases). This CDR3 contains 15 residues. V was pared by 6 bases and J by 8 bases, with 22 bases between. CDR1 and CDR2 from the germline V gene are MNHEY and SVGAGI. The CDR3 reads CASRSTQGSRIGYTF. For the CDR3, the DNA is TGTGCCAGCAGAAGCACCCAGGGGTCGAGGATCGGCTACACCTTC.

The chain joins TRBV18 to TRBJ2-5; 12 bases match TRBD1. Germline CDR1 and CDR2: KGHSH and LQKENI. The CDR3 spans 15 residues. J lost 4 bases, V lost 2 bases, and 2 bases had no gene match. CDR3 loop: CASSPGTGGGETQYF. The CDR3 DNA follows: TGTGCCAGCTCACCAGGGACAGGGGGCGGAGAGACCCAGTACTTC.

This clone has only one observation. The chain employs TRBV18 and TRBJ1-1; possibly TRBD1 for D (6 bases). Trimming removed 2 bases from V and 1 base from J, with 14 bases in between. CDR1 KGHSH and CDR2 LQKENI come from the germline V gene. The CDR3 has 16 amino acids. CDR3 in DNA: TGTGCCAGCTCACCAACGATCCAGGGGTGGAACACTGAAGCTTTCTTT. Encoded protein: CASSPTIQGWNTEAFF.

The chain is built from TRBV2 and TRBJ1-1; D call uncertain. The germline gives CDR1 SNHLY, CDR2 FYNNEI. The length of the CDR3 is 13 residues. V was shortened by 6 bases and J by 5 bases, with 13 bases between the two germline ends. CDR3 bases: TGTGCCAGCAGCCGCCACGAGAGGACTGAAGCTTTCTTT. Translation gives CASSRHERTEAFF.

The chain uses TRBV5-7 and TRBJ1-1, with D maybe TRBD1 (5 bases). TRBV5-7 is an ORF, and what it does is uncertain. The V and J ends lost 2 bases and 1 base respectively, with 15 bases between them. This CDR3 has 16 amino acids. CDR3 region: CASSFIWAGPNTEAFF. The CDR3 DNA follows: TGTGCCAGCAGCTTTATTTGGGCGGGGCCGAACACTGAAGCTTTCTTT.

The V call is TRBV4-2, the J call TRBJ2-3; TRBD2 matches at 11 bases. CDR1 LGHNA and CDR2 YNFKEQ come from the germline V gene. The CDR3 extends over 18 amino acids. The V segment lost 1 base and the J segment 2 bases; nucleotides outside the gene matches: 8. This CDR3 reads CASSQGRTSGGLTDTQYF. The CDR3 nucleotides read TGTGCCAGCAGCCAAGGCCGAACTAGCGGGGGCCTCACAGATACGCAGTATTTT.

The chain joins TRBV4-3 to TRBJ2-7, with D hard to call. Trimming took 0 bases from V and 2 from J, leaving 14 bases between them. CDR1 and CDR2 from the germline V gene are LGHNA and YSLEER. The CDR3 covers 16 residues. For the CDR3, the DNA is TGCGCCAGCAGCCAAGACTCGGTCGGGTTCACCTACGAGCAGTACTTC. It encodes CASSQDSVGFTYEQYF.